Here is one TCR beta chain with its context. Its antigen is as yet unknown. This sample was included in a study of post-analysis software for immune sequencing data. Study-level information: Relapsing-remitting, secondary progressive and progressive-relapsing forms of multiple sclerosis all featured among disease courses. Study results and caveats: A significant reduction in normalized Chao1 diversity was observed in multiple sclerosis patients versus controls. Elevated frequency relative to controls characterized 4 or 5 TRBV segments in patients, TRBV5-6, TRBV5-1 and TRBV20-1 among them.

V was trimmed by 8 bases and J by 6 bases, leaving 13 bases between them. The CDR3 covers 12 residues. Prepared libraries of TCR beta cDNA carried unique molecular identifiers. Yield was about 500,000 cDNA molecules from 1 to 10 million T cells. Using its own MiXCR run on the PCR reads, TCRdb lists one record per CDR3 protein. Among 380,000 or so distinct CDR3 sequences listed, 30% to 45% were seen once. The origin of this receptor is a girl aged 10-17 years with multiple sclerosis. The chain combines TRBV12-3 or TRBV12-4 with TRBJ1-1; TRBD1 might be the D (5 bases). The sequenced sample consisted of blood. Here the CDR3 reads CASVRQGSEAFF. The DNA for the CDR3 is TGTGCCAGCGTAAGGCAGGGATCTGAAGCTTTCTTT.